This T cell receptor beta chain was documented in a study of memory CD4+ T cells and cytomegalovirus serostatus. The wider study: Of the healthy Belgian adults, fewer than 10 were CMV seropositive and 20 to 30 seronegative.

The sort gate was single viable CD3+CD4+CD8-CD45RO+ cells for memory CD4+ T cells. CD4+ T cells were isolated by positive magnetic selection. The CDR3 runs 14 residues. CDR1 and CDR2 from the germline V gene are SQVTM and ANQGSEA. V lost 2 bases and J 0 bases, leaving 5 bases between the germline ends. Study-level findings and limits: CD4+ memory repertoires contained about two fifths of the 164 reported CMV TCRbeta sequences. The CMV-associated TCR signature appears largely within the CD4+ memory repertoire.

Assay: immunoSEQ multiplex PCR; the TCRdb copy retains only in-frame clones and omits some. The repertoire holds 25,000 to 40,000 clones, with under 80% as singletons. This clone appeared a few times. Its antigen is unidentified. This receptor was taken from an adult in good health and CMV-seronegative. Some clones in this sample may be carry-over from other donors' samples. The source material was memory CD4+ T cells from blood. The chain is built from TRBV29-1 and TRBJ2-6; D is unresolved. CDR3 bases: TGCAGCGTTGAAACGGACTCTGGGGCCAACGTCCTGACTTTC. Amino acids: CSVETDSGANVLTF.